The T cell receptor (beta chain) under discussion was sequenced for a study of cytomegalovirus exposure and HLA in healthy donors. The primer mix had 60 Vbeta and 13 Jbeta primers. Profiled with immunoSEQ multiplex PCR; TCRdb holds only in-frame clones, not every one. The sample contains about 130,000 clones, under 85% of which appear only once. Germline-derived CDR1 and CDR2 are LGHNT and FRNRAP. Trimming took off 4 bases at V and 7 bases at J, with 29 bases between the two ends. This CDR3 region has 19 residues. The sequence came from a woman aged 45-65 years in good health and CMV-seropositive. The rearrangement links TRBV12-5 to TRBJ1-5; no firm D call. Sequencing input: PBMCs. The CDR3 is CASGSVVDSEGRGKQPQHF. The CDR3, as DNA: TGTGCTAGTGGTTCGGTCGTGGATTCGGAGGGAAGAGGAAAACAGCCCCAGCATTTT.